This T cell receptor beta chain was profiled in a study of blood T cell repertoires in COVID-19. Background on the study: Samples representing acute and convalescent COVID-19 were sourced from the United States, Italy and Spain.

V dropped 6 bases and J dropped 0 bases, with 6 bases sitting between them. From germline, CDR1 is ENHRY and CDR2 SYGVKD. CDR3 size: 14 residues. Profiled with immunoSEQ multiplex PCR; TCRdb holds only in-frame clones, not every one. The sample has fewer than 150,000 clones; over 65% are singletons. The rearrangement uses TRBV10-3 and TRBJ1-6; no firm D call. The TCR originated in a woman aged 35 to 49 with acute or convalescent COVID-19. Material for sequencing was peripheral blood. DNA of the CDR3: TGTGCCATCAGAAGTAGCTCCTATAATTCACCCCTCCACTTT. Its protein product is CAIRSSSYNSPLHF.